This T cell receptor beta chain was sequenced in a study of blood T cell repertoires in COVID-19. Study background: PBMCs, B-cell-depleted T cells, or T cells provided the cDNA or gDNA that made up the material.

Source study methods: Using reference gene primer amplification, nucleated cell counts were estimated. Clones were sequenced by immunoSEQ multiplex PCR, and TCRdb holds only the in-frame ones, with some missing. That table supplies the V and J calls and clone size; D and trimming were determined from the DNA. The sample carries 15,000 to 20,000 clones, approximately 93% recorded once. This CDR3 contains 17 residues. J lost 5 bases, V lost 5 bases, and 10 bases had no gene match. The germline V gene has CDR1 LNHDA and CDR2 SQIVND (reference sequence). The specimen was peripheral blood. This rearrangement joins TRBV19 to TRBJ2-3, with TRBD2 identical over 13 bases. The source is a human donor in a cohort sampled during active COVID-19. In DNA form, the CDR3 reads TGTGCCAGTAGTTGGGGGACTAGCGGGACTTCGGTAGATACGCAGTATTTT. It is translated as CASSWGTSGTSVDTQYF.